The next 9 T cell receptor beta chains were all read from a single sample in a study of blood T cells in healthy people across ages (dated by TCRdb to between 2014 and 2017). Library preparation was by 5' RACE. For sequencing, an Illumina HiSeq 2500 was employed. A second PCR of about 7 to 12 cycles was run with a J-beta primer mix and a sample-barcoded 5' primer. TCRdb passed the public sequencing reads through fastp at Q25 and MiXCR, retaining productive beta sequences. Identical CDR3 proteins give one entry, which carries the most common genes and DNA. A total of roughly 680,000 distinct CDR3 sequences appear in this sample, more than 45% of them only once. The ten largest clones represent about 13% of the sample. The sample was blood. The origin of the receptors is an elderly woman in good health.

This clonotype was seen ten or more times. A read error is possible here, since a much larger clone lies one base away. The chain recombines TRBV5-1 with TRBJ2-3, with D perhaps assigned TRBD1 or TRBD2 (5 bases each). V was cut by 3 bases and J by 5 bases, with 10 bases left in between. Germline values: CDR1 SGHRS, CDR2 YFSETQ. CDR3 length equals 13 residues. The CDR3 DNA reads TGCGCCAGCAGCTGCTGGGGACGAGATACGCAGTATTTT. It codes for CASSCWGRDTQYF.

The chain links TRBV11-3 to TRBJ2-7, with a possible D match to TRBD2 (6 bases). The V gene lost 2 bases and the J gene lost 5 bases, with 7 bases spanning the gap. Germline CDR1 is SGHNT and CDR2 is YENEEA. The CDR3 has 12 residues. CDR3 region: CASSLSSDEQYF. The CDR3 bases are TGTGCCAGCAGCTTATCTAGCGACGAGCAGTACTTC.

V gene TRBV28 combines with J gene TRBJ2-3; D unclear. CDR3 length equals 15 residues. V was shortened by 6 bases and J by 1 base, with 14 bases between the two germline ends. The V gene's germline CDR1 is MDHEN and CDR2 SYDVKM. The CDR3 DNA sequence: TGTGCCAGCAGCCGCCCCCGGGCGGGCACAGATACGCAGTATTTT. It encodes CASSRPRAGTDTQYF.

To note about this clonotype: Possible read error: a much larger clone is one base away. CDR3 nucleotides: TGTGCCTTCAAGGCTAGCGGGGGGGCGGCTACCAATGAGCAGTTCTTC. Its translation is CAFKASGGAATNEQFF. The chain employs TRBV10-3 and TRBJ2-1; 12 bases align to TRBD2. The ends lost 11 bases at V and 6 bases at J; junction bases unmatched: 14. Germline CDR1 is ENHRY and CDR2 is SYGVKD. This CDR3 region has 16 residues.

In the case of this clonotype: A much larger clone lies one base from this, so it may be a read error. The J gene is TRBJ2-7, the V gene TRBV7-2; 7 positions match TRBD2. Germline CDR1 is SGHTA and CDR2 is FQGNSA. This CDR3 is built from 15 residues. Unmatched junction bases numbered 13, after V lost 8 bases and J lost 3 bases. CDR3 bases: TGTACCAGCGTAGTCTCGTCGACTAGCAGCTACGAGCAGTACTTC. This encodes CTSVVSSTSSYEQYF.

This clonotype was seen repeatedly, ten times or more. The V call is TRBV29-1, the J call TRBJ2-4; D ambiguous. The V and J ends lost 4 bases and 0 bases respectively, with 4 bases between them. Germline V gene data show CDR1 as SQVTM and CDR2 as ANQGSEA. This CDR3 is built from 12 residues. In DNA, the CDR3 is TGCAGCGTTGGACTAGCCAAAAACATTCAGTACTTC. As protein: CSVGLAKNIQYF.

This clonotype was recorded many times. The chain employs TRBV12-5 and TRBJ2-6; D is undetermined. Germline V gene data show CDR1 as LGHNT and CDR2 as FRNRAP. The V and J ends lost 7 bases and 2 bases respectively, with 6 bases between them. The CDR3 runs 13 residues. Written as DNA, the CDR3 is TGTGCTAGTGCCTACGCTGGGGCCAACGTCCTGACTTTC. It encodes CASAYAGANVLTF.

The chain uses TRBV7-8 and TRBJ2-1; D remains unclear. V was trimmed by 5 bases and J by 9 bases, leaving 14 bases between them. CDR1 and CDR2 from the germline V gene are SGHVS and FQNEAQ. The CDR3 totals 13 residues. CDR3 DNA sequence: TGTGCCAGCAGCGTTAAGGGAAACGGTGAGCAGTTCTTC. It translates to CASSVKGNGEQFF.

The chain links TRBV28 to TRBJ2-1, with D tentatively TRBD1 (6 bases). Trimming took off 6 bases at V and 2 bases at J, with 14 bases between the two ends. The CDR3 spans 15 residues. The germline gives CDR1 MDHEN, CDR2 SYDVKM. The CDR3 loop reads CASRPSGTTYNEQFF. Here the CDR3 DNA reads TGTGCCAGCAGACCATCCGGGACAACCTACAATGAGCAGTTCTTC.